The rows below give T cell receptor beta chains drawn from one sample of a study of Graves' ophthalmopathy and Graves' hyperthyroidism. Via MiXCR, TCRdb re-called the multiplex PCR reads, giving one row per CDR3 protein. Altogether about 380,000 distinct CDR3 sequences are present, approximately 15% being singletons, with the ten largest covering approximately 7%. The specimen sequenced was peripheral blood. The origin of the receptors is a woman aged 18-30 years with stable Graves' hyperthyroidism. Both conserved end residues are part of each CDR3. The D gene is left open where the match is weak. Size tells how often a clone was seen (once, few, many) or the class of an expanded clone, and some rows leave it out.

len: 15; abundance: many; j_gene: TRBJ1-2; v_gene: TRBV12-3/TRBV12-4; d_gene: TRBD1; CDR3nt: TGTGCCAGCACCCTATGGACAGGGGGCAGGAATGGCTACACCTTC; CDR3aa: CASTLWTGGRNGYTF
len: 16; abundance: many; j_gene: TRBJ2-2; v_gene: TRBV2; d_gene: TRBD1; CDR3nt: TGTGCCAGCAGCGAGGGACAGGGGGGGAACACCGGGGAGCTGTTTTTT; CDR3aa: CASSEGQGGNTGELFF
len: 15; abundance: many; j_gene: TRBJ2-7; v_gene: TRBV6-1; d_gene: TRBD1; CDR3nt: TGTGCCAGCAGTGAAGCGCCGGGACAGGGCTACGAGCAGTACTTC; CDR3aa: CASSEAPGQGYEQYF
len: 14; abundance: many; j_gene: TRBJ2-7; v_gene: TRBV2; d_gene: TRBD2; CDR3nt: TGTGCCAGCATACGGACTAGCAGTGCTTACGAGCAGTACTTC; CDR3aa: CASIRTSSAYEQYF
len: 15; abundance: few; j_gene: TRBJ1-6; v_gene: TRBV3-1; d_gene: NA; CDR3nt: TGTGCCAGCAGCCAATTGACAGGCTCGAATTCACCCCTCCACTTT; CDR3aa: CASSQLTGSNSPLHF
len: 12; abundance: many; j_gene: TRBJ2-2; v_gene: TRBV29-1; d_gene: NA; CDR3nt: TGCAGCGTTGGTCGGGGCACCGGGGAGCTGTTTTTT; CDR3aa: CSVGRGTGELFF
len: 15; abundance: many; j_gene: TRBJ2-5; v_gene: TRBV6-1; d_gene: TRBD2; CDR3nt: TGTGCCAGCAGTACGATGGCGGGGGGGCAAGAGACCCAGTACTTC; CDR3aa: CASSTMAGGQETQYF
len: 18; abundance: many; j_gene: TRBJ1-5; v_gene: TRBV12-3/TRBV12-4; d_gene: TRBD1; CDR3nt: TGTGCCAGCAGTGCCGCCGGGACAGGGGTTTTTGGCAATCAGCCCCAGCATTTT; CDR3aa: CASSAAGTGVFGNQPQHF
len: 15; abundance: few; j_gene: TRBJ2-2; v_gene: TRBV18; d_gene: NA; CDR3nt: TGTGCCAGCTCACCACTAGGAGGGTCCACCGGGGAGCTGTTTTTT; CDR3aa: CASSPLGGSTGELFF
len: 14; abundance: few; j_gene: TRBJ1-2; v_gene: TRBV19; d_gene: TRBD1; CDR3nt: TGTGCCAGTACCCCAATGACAGGGATCTATGGCTACACCTTC; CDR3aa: CASTPMTGIYGYTF
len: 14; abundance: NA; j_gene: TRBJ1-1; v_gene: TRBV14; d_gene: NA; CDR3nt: TGTGCCAGCAGCCCCTTGGACCTGGGGGCTGAAGCTTTCTTT; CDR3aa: CASSPLDLGAEAFF
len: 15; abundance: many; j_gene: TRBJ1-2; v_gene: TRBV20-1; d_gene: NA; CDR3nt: TGCAGTGCTGACCCTCCGGAGAGGGCAGGGTATGGCTACACCTTC; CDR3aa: CSADPPERAGYGYTF
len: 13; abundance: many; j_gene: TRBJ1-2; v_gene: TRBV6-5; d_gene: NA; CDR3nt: TGTGCCATTTCCCCGGGGAGCGGGTATGGCTACACCTTC; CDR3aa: CAISPGSGYGYTF
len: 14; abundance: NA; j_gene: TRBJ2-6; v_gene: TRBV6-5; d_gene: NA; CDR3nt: TGTGCCAGCAGTTACTCGAGGCGGGCCAACGTCCTGACTTTC; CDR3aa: CASSYSRRANVLTF
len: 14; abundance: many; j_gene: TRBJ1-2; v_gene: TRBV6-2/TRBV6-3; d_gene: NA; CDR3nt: TGTGCCAGCAGGTCAGGGACGATAGAGGCTGGCTACACCTTC; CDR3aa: CASRSGTIEAGYTF
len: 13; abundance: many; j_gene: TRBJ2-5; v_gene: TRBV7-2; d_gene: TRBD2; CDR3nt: TGTGCCAGCAGCTCCGGGACTAAAGAGACCCAGTACTTC; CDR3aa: CASSSGTKETQYF
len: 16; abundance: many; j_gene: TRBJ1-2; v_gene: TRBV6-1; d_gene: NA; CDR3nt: TGTGCCAGCAGTGAAATATTAAGGGGGATGGCCTATGGCTACACCTTC; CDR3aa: CASSEILRGMAYGYTF
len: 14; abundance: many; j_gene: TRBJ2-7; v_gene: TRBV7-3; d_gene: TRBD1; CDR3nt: TGTGCCAGCAGCCCCAAGACAGGGGGTGGCGAGCAGTACTTC; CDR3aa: CASSPKTGGGEQYF
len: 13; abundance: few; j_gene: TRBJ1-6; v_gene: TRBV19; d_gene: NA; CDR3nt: TGTGCCAGTAGTCAGTCGAACAGGGAGCCCCTCCACTTT; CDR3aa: CASSQSNREPLHF
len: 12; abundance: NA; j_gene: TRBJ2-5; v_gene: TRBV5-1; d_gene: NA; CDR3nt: TGCGCCAGCAGACGACAGGAAGAGACCCAGTACTTC; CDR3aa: CASRRQEETQYF
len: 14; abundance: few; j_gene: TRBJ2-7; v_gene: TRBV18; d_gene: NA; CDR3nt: TGTGCCAGCTCACCAAAGTCGGGCTCCTACGAGCAGTACTTC; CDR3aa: CASSPKSGSYEQYF
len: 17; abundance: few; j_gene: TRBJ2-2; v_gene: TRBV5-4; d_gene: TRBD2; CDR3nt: TGTGCCAGCATGCTACTAGCGGGGGGGCAGTTTGCCGGGGAGCTGTTTTTT; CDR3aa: CASMLLAGGQFAGELFF
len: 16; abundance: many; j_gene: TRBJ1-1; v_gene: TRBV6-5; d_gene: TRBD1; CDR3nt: TGTGCCAGCAGTTACCTGACAGGACAGGGGGGAACTGAAGCTTTCTTT; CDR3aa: CASSYLTGQGGTEAFF
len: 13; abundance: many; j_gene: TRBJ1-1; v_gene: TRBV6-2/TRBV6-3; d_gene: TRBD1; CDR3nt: TGTGCCAGCAGGACAGGGGGGTCGGCTGAAGCTTTCTTT; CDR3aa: CASRTGGSAEAFF
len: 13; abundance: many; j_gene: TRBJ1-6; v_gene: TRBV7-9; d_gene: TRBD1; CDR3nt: TGTGCCAGTAAGGGGACAGATAATTCACCCCTCCACTTT; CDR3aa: CASKGTDNSPLHF
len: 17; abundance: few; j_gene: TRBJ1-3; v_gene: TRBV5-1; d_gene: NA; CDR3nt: TGCGCCAGCAGCTTGGCCGACCGAGGGCACTCTGGAAACACCATATATTTT; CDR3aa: CASSLADRGHSGNTIYF
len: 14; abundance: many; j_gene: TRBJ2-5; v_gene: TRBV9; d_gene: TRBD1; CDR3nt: TGTGCCAGCAGCGTAAGGACAGGGACAGAGACCCAGTACTTC; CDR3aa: CASSVRTGTETQYF
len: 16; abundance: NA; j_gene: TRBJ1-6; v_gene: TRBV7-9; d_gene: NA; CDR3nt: TGTGCCAGCAGCTTAGCTGGAGGAGCCTATAATTCACCCCTCCACTTT; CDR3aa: CASSLAGGAYNSPLHF
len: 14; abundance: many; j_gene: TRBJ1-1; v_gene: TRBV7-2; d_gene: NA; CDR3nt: TGTGCCAGCAGCTTAGCGCTTCTTCAGGGTGAAGCTTTCTTT; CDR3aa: CASSLALLQGEAFF
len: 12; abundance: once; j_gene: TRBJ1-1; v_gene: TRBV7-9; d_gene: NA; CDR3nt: TGTGCCAGCAGCTTAGGGAACCAGGATGCTTTCTTT; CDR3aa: CASSLGNQDAFF
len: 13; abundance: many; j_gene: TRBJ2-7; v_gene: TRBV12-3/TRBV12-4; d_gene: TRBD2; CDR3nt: TGTGCCAGCAGACTAGCGGCTGGCCTAGAGCAGCACTTC; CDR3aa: CASRLAAGLEQHF
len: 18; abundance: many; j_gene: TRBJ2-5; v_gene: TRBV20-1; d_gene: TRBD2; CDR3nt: TGCAGTGCCCATGGGACAAGCGGGGGGCCAAATTCTGAAGAGACCCAGTACTTC; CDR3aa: CSAHGTSGGPNSEETQYF
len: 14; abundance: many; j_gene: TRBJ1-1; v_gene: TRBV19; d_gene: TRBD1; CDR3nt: TGTGCCAGTCAGATAGGACAGGCAAACACTGAAGCTTTCTTT; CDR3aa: CASQIGQANTEAFF
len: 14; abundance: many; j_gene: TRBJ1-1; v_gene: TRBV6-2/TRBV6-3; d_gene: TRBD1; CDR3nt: TGTGCCAGCATCCCGGGACAGGCAAGCCCTGAAGCTTTCTTT; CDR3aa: CASIPGQASPEAFF
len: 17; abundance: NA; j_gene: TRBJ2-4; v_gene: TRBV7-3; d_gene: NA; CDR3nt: TGTGCCAGCAGCTTAAACGGGGGGCTAGGGGCCAAAAACATTCAGTACTTC; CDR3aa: CASSLNGGLGAKNIQYF
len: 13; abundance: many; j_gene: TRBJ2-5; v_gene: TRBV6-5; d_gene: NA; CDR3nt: TGTGCCATGACGCGGGTTTTACAAGAGACCCAGTACTTC; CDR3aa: CAMTRVLQETQYF
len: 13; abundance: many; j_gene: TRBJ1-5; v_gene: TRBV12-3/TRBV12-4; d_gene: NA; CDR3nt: TGTGCCAGCAGTTTAAAAGGGGATCAGCCCCAGCATTTT; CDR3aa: CASSLKGDQPQHF
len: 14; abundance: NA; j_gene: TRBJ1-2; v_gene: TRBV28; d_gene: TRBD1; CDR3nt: TGTGCCAGCAGTAGGGACAGGGCCGCCTATGGCTACACCTTC; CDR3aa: CASSRDRAAYGYTF
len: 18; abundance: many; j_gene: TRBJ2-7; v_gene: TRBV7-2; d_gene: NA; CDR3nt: NA; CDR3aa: CASSFGAGTGGLPYEQYF